This record looks at one T cell receptor beta chain sequence and its context. As yet, its antigen is unknown. V dropped 2 bases and J dropped 12; count of bases not matched to a gene: 14. Germline CDR1 reads MNHEY; CDR2 reads SMNVEV (reference sequence). This CDR3 spans 15 amino acids. The data were taken from a study of post-analysis software for immune sequencing data. Study details: Both relapsing-remitting and secondary progressive multiple sclerosis featured among the disease courses, as did progressive-relapsing multiple sclerosis.

Prepared libraries of TCR beta cDNA carried unique molecular identifiers. Via MiXCR, TCRdb re-called the PCR reads, giving one row per CDR3 protein. This sample yields 600,000 to 700,000 distinct CDR3 sequences, of which 55% to 60% are seen a single time; about 11% belongs to the top ten. Study-wide results and caveats: In patients, about 5 TRBV segments were more frequent than in controls, with TRBV5-6, TRBV5-1 and TRBV20-1 among them.

Sequenced material: blood. This chain joins TRBV27 and TRBJ1-2; 8 nucleotides agree with TRBD1. The TCR sequence derives from a girl under 10 years old with multiple sclerosis. This CDR3 is CASSLTATGGSVDTF. CDR3 nucleotide sequence: TGTGCCAGCAGTTTAACAGCCACAGGGGGTTCCGTCGACACCTTC.